This TCR beta chain was documented in a study of shared clonotypes between healthy human individuals. Study-wide findings and caveats: Among the subsets, naive ones generally showed larger estimated richness than memory ones.

Execution of the assay was at deep level. Study processing details: ImmunoSEQ junction-only sequences lacked quality scores, so their filtering differed. Assay: immunoSEQ multiplex PCR; the TCRdb copy retains only in-frame clones and omits some. V and J calls and clone size are as listed in that table; D and trimming were resolved from the DNA. The data contain just over 95,000 clones, around 67% of them seen just once; the ten biggest clones take up 45% to 50%. Points on this clone: Its antigen is unknown.

Sequencing was performed on memory CD8+ T cells sorted from blood. The subset: CD45RO+ cells pooled with CCR7-negative TemRA cells. This TCR came from a man aged 25 to 40 in good health.

CDR3 DNA: TGTGCCAGCACCTACCGGGACAGGGCTTTAGCTAATGAAAAACTGTTTTTT. Amino acids: CASTYRDRALANEKLFF. The chain has TRBV28 and TRBJ1-4; 9 bases fit TRBD1. V was clipped by 7 bases and J by 3 bases; unmatched bases: 12. Germline CDR1 is MDHEN and CDR2 is SYDVKM. The CDR3 contains 17 residues.